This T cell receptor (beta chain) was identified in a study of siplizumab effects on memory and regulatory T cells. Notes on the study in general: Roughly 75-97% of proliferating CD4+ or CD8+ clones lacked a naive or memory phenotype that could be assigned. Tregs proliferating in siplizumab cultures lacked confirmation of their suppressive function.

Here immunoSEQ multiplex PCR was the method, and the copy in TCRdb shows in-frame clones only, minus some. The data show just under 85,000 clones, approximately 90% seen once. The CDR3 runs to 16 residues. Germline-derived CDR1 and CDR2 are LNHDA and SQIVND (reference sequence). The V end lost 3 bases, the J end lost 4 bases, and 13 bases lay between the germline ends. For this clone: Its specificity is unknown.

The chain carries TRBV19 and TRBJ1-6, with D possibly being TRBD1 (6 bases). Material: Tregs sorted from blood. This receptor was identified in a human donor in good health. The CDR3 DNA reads TGTGCCAGTAGTATGGGCAGGGGCCTATATAATTCACCCCTCCACTTT. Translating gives CASSMGRGLYNSPLHF.